This T cell receptor (beta chain) was captured by sequencing in a study of beta chain features in type 1 diabetes. Study conclusions and caveats: The analysis here could not establish whether HLA type shapes TCRB rearrangement. Moderate yet significant TCRB CDR3 shortening was seen in Type 1 diabetes patients in all four CD4+ subsets.

Turning to this clone: The antigen remains unidentified.

What was sequenced were expressed TCRB transcripts, since all of the isolated RNA had been reverse transcribed. Some clones are missing from TCRdb's copy, which holds only in-frame ones; the method was immunoSEQ multiplex PCR. The sample holds over 150,000 clones; around 8% are singletons and the top ten take about 0.9%. There are 16 residues in the CDR3. Per the germline V gene, CDR1 is SGDLS and CDR2 is YYNGEE. Losses at the gene ends were 0 bases for V and 6 bases for J; bases not matched to a gene: 3. The J gene is TRBJ2-3, the V gene TRBV9; 14 bases match TRBD2. This receptor was taken from a woman aged 40-49 years with type 1 diabetes. What was sequenced was central memory CD4+ T cells from blood. CDR3 protein: CASSVGGLAGGDTQYF. CDR3 sequence (DNA): TGTGCCAGCAGCGTAGGCGGACTAGCGGGAGGCGATACGCAGTATTTT.